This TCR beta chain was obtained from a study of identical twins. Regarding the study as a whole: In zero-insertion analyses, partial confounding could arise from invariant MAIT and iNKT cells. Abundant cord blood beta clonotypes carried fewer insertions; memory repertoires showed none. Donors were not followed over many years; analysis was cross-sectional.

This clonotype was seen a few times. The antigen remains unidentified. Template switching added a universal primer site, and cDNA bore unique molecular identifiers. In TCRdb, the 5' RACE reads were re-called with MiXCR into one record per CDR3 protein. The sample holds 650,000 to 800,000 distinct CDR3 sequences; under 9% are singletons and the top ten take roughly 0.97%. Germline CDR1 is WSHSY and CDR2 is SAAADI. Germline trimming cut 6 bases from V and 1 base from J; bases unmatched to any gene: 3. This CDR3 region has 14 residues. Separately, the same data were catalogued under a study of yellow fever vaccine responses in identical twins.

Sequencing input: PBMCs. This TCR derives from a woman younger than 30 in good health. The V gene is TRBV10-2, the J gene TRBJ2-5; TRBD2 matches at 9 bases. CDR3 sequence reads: CASRTSGPQETQYF. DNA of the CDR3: TGCGCCAGCAGGACTAGCGGACCCCAAGAGACCCAGTACTTC.